The rows below give T cell receptor beta chains drawn from one sample of a study of shared clonotypes between healthy human individuals. Libraries were prepared by immunoSEQ multiplex PCR; TCRdb keeps only in-frame clonotypes and omits some of them. This sample yields around 350,000 clones, of which around four fifths are seen a single time; roughly 10% belongs to the top ten. The sequenced sample consisted of memory CD4+ T cells sorted from blood. These receptors all stem from a man between 25 and 39 years old in good health. The conserved cysteine and the conserved F or W are not part of the CDR3 here. Some rows mark clone size as missing; the rest say once, few, many or name a class of expanded clone.

V gene	clone size	CDR3 protein
TRBV2	NA	ASSEREVVNEQF
TRBV7-8	NA	ASSFLAGRTDTQY
TRBV7-6	NA	ASSLSTGVAGEQF
TRBV28	many	ASRDGTGREKLF
TRBV28	NA	ASLMTTGHYGYT
TRBV10-2	NA	ASSEGGYAYEQY
TRBV5-1	NA	ASSLRLAGVLDTQY
TRBV6-6	NA	ASSYSEESAPQH
TRBV4-1	NA	ASSQGISYEQY
TRBV4-1	once	ASSQGSLRGSAYTGANVLT
TRBV6-1	NA	ASRTGANTEAF
TRBV14	NA	ASSHRPGQGSFEQY
TRBV2	NA	ASRRNNEQF
TRBV30	NA	AWSRGTGKERGQY
TRBV18	once	ASSPLLTDTEAF
TRBV7-2	NA	ASSYYWNSYEQY
TRBV11-2	NA	ASSPDQIRQETQY
TRBV4-1	NA	ASSQDPMGDTQY
TRBV7-2	NA	ASSLFAGQRETQY
TRBV7-9	NA	ASSLASGRRNEQF
TRBV5-1	NA	ASSPGLADSTDTQY
TRBV25-1	many	ASSRGAATSTGELF
TRBV5-5	many	ASSLVAGTGELF
TRBV4-3	NA	ASSPSAGGIYNEQF